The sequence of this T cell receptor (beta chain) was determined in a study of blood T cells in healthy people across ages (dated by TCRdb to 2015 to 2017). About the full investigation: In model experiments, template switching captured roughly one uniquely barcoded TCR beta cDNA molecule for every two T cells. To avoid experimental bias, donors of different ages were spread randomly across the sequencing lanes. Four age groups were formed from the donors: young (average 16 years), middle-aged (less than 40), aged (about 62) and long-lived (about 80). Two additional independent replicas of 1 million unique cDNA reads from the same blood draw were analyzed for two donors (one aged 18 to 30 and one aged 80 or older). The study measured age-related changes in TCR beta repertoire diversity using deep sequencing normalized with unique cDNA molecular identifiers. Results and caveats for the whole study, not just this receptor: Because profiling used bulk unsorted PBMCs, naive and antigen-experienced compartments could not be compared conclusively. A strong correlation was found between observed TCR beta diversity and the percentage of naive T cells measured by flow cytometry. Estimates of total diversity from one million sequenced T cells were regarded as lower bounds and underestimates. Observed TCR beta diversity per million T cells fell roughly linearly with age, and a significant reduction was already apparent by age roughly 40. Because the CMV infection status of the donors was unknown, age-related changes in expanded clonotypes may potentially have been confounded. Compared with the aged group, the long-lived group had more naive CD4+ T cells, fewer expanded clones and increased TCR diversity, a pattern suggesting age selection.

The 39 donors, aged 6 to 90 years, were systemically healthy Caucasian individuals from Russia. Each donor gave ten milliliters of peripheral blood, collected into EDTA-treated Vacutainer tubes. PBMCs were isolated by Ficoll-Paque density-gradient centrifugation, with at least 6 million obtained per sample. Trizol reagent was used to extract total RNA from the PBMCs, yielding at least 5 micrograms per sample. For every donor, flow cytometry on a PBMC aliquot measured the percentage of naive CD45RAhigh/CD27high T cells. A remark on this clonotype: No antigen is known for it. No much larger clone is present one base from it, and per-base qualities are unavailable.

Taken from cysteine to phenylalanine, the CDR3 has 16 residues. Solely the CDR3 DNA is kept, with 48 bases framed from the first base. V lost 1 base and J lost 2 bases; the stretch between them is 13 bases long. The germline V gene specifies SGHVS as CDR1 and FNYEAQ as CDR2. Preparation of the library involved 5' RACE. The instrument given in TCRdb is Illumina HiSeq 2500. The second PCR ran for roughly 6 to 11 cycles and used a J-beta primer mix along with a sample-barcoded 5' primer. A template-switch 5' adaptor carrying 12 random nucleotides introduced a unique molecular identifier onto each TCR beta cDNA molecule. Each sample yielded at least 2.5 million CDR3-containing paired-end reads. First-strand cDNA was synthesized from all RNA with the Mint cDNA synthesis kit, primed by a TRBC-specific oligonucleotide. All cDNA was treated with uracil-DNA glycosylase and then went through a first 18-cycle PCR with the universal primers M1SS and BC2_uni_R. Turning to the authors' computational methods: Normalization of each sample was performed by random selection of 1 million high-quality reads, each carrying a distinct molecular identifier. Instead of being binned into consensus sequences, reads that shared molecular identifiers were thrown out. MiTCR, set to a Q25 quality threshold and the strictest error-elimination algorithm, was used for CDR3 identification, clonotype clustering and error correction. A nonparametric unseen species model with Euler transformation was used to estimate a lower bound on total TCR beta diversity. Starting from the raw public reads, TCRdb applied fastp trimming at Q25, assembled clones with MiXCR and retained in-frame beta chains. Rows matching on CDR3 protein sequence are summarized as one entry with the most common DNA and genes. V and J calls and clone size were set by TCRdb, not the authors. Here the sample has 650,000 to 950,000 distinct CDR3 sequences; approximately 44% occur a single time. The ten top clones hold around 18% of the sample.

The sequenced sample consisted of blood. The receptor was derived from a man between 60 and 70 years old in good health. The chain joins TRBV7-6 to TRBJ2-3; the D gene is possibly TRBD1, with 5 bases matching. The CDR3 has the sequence CASSLVPGLPTDTQYF. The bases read TGTGCCAGCAGCTTAGTACCAGGGCTCCCCACAGATACGCAGTATTTT. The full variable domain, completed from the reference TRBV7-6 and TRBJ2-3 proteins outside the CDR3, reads GAGVSQSPRYKVTKRGQDVALRCDPISGHVSLYWYRQALGQGPEFLTYFNYEAQQDKSGLPNDRFSAERPEGSISTLTIQRTEQRDSAMYRCASSLVPGLPTDTQYFGPGTRLTVL.